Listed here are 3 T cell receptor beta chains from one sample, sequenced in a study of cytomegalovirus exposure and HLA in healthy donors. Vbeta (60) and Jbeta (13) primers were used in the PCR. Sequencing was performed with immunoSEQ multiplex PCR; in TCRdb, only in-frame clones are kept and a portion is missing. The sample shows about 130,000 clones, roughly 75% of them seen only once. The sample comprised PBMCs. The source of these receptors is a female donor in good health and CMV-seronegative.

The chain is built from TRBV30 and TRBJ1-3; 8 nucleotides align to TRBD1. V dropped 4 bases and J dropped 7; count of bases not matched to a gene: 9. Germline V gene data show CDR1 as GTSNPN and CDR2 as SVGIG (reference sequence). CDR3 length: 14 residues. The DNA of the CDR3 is TGTGCCTGGAAATGGACAGGGCTAGGTAACACCATATATTTT. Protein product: CAWKWTGLGNTIYF.

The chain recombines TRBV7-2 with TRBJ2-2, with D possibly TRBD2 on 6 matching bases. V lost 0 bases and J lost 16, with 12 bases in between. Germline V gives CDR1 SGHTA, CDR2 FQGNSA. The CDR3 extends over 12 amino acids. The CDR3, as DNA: TGTGCCAGCAGCTTAGCTCGCGGGACGAAGTTTTTT. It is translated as CASSLARGTKFF.

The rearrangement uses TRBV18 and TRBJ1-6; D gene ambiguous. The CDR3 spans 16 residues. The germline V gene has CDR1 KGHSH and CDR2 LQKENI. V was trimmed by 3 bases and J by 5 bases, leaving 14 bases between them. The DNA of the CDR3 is TGTGCCAGCTCACCTTTGGGCCCCGGCGATAATTCACCCCTCCACTTT. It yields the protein CASSPLGPGDNSPLHF.